Each of the 32 T cell receptor beta chains below was sequenced from the same sample in a study. The table came from immunoSEQ multiplex PCR; TCRdb's copy has only in-frame clones and leaves some out. The sample consists of around 54,000 clones, approximately 95% of them appearing once. The sample taken for sequencing was PBMCs. These receptors all stem from a man aged 40-50 years with rheumatoid arthritis.

The V call is TRBV5-8, the J call TRBJ1-2; TRBD1 might be the D (5 bases). Germline V gene lookup returns CDR1 SGHTS and CDR2 YDEGEE. CDR3 length: 15 residues. Trimming removed 1 base at V and 8 bases at J, with 18 bases between. The CDR3 spells CASSLSPAGQGGYTF. The DNA for the CDR3 is TGTGCCAGCAGCTTGTCCCCGGCAGGGCAAGGCGGCTACACCTTC.

The V and J genes are TRBV7-9 and TRBJ2-3; perhaps TRBD2 as D (6 bases). Between the trimmed V and J ends, which lost 4 bases and 1 base, there was a span of 18 bases. The CDR3 is made up of 17 amino acids. The V gene's germline CDR1 is SEHNR and CDR2 FQNEAQ (reference sequence). For the CDR3, the DNA is TGTGCCAGCAGCTCTTCCGGGACCCCGGGGGGCACAGATACGCAGTATTTT. This sequence encodes CASSSSGTPGGTDTQYF.

This sequence joins TRBV6-2 or TRBV6-3 and TRBJ1-1, with a possible D match to TRBD1 (5 bases). There are 13 residues in the CDR3. In germline, CDR1 is MNHEY, CDR2 SVGEGT. Trimming stripped 6 bases from V and 0 bases from J, with 8 bases between. The CDR3 coding sequence is TGTGCCAGCAGCGGACATATGAACACTGAAGCTTTCTTT. This translates into CASSGHMNTEAFF.

The chain joins TRBV9 to TRBJ1-1, with D perhaps TRBD1 (5 bases). Germline V CDR1 and CDR2: SGDLS, YYNGEE. This CDR3 contains 15 residues. The ends were cut back, 4 bases at V and 3 bases at J, with 16 bases in the middle. The CDR3 sequence: CASSPGGGTDTEAFF. DNA of the CDR3: TGTGCCAGCAGCCCCGGGGGAGGAACGGACACTGAAGCTTTCTTT.

This clone was detected only a few times. The DNA for the CDR3 is TGTGCCAGCAGCTTAGAGGGGACTCCCCTCCACTTT. This encodes CASSLEGTPLHF. The chain recombines TRBV9 with TRBJ1-6, with D possibly matching TRBD1 (5 bases). Germline V gives CDR1 SGDLS, CDR2 YYNGEE. V shed 4 bases and J shed 13 bases, with 12 bases lying between them. The CDR3 runs 12 residues.

The chain has TRBV27 and TRBJ2-7; 10 positions agree with TRBD2. Trimming cost V 0 bases and J 6 bases; bases outside gene matches: 11. The CDR3 consists of 17 residues. Germline loops: CDR1 MNHEY, CDR2 SMNVEV (reference sequence). Here the CDR3 reads CASSLSPPGTSVVEQYF. The CDR3 DNA is TGTGCCAGCAGTTTATCCCCCCCCGGGACTAGCGTTGTCGAGCAGTACTTC.

The V call is TRBV19, the J call TRBJ2-7; D possibly uses TRBD1 or TRBD2 (5 bases each). Trimming removed 4 bases from V and 0 bases from J, with 13 bases in between. Germline lookup yields CDR1 LNHDA and CDR2 SQIVND (reference sequence). There are 15 residues in the CDR3. CDR3: CASSTTGTRSYEQYF. The CDR3, as DNA: TGTGCCAGTAGTACCACCGGGACGCGCTCCTACGAGCAGTACTTC.

V is TRBV5-4 and J is TRBJ1-6, with a tentative D call TRBD1 (5 bases). The CDR3 sequence is 17 residues long. The germline CDR1 and CDR2 sequences are SGHNT and YYREEE (reference sequence). V dropped 4 bases and J dropped 3 bases, with 17 bases sitting between them. This CDR3 is CASSAGTGRSYNSPLHF. DNA for the CDR3: TGTGCCAGCAGCGCGGGGACGGGGCGGAGCTATAATTCACCCCTCCACTTT.

The CDR3 DNA is TGTGCCAGCAGTTTATGGACAGGGCTCGACACTGAAGCTTTCTTT. Translating gives CASSLWTGLDTEAFF. The chain combines TRBV27 with TRBJ1-1; the match to TRBD1 covers 8 bases. With 1 base clipped from V and 3 bases from J, the junction kept 4 bases outside the gene matches. The CDR3 has 15 amino acids. The germline CDR1 and CDR2 sequences are MNHEY and SMNVEV (reference sequence).

The chain has TRBV3-1 (or the pseudogene TRBV3-2) and TRBJ2-5; D uncertain. V was cut by 6 bases and J by 4 bases, with 18 bases left in between. The CDR3 runs to 15 residues. CDR1 and CDR2 from the germline V gene are LGHDT and YNNKEL (reference sequence). CDR3 sequence (DNA): TGTGCCAGCAGTCATAATCCGGGCCCTACAGAGACCCAGTACTTC. This sequence encodes CASSHNPGPTETQYF.

CDR3 residues: CASSPAGTGYEQYF. The DNA for the CDR3 is TGTGCCAGCTCACCAGCCGGGACAGGGTACGAGCAGTACTTC. This chain links TRBV18 with TRBJ2-7, with TRBD1 matching over 9 bases. The CDR3 extends over 14 amino acids. CDR1 is KGHSH and CDR2 is LQKENI in the germline V gene. Trimming removed 2 bases from V and 4 bases from J; junction bases left unmatched: 3.

This clone turned up a few times. The V gene is TRBV9, the J gene TRBJ1-3; TRBD1 might be the D (5 bases). Germline lookup yields CDR1 SGDLS and CDR2 YYNGEE. The CDR3 extends over 13 amino acids. Trimming removed 4 bases at V and 9 bases at J, with 14 bases between. CDR3 nucleotides: TGTGCCAGCAGCCAAAGACAGATGACCACCATATATTTT. Protein: CASSQRQMTTIYF.

The chain links TRBV5-8 to TRBJ1-2, with D uncertain. The CDR3 spans 15 residues. Trimming pared 1 base from V and 2 bases from J, leaving 12 bases between. Per the germline V gene, CDR1 is SGHTS and CDR2 is YDEGEE. CDR3 DNA sequence: TGTGCCAGCAGCTTGAGGGTCAGCAAGAACTATGGCTACACCTTC. This encodes CASSLRVSKNYGYTF.

V and J are TRBV7-8 and TRBJ1-1; the match to TRBD1 covers 9 bases. V lost 2 bases to trimming and J lost 2 bases; unmatched junction nucleotides: 12. Germline lookup yields CDR1 SGHVS and CDR2 FQNEAQ. The CDR3 runs to 18 residues. In nucleotides, the CDR3 is TGTGCCAGCAGCTTAAATCCAAGGACAGGGGTCCAAAACACTGAAGCTTTCTTT. Its translation is CASSLNPRTGVQNTEAFF.

The V call is TRBV6-1, the J call TRBJ1-2; D unclear. V lost 0 bases and J lost 4, with 12 bases in between. There are 15 residues in the CDR3. The germline V gene has CDR1 MNHNS and CDR2 SASEGT. DNA of the CDR3: TGTGCCAGCAGTGAAGCAAGAGGTTTGATCTATGGCTACACCTTC. This codes for CASSEARGLIYGYTF.

The rearrangement links TRBV29-1 to TRBJ2-7; D gene ambiguous. Trimming removed 7 bases from V and 0 bases from J, with 13 bases in between. The CDR3 has 13 residues. Germline CDR1 reads SQVTM; CDR2 reads ANQGSEA. In DNA form, the CDR3 reads TGCAGCGCCCGAGGTCGGAGCTCCTACGAGCAGTACTTC. It specifies CSARGRSSYEQYF.

This clone has a single count. The chain is built from TRBV21-1 and TRBJ1-1. TRBV21-1 represents a pseudogene. This CDR3 has 15 amino acids. For the CDR3, the DNA is TGTGCCAGCAGCAAAATGATGAAGGGCAACACTGAAGCTTTCTTT. Translation gives CASSKMMKGNTEAFF.

This clone was seen only once. J is TRBJ2-1 and V is TRBV5-1; a weak D match, TRBD1 (6 bases). V gave up 2 bases and J gave up 6 bases, with 9 bases separating them. The CDR3 extends over 13 amino acids. CDR1 and CDR2 from the germline V gene are SGHRS and YFSETQ. CDR3 DNA: TGCGCCAGCAGCTTCGTAGGGGGCAATGAGCAGTTCTTC. It is translated as CASSFVGGNEQFF.

The V and J genes are TRBV6-5 and TRBJ2-7; 9 bases are shared with TRBD2. Germline V lookup: CDR1 MNHEY, CDR2 SVGAGI. The CDR3 contains 14 residues. V trimming: 6 bases; J trimming: 5 bases; junction bases outside the gene matches: 8. The CDR3: CASSLRGGLNEQYF. CDR3 nucleotides: TGTGCCAGCAGCCTGCGGGGGGGGCTTAACGAGCAGTACTTC.

The chain employs TRBV11-2 and TRBJ2-1; D might be TRBD2 (7 bases). CDR1 SGHAT and CDR2 FQNNGV come from the germline V gene. V gave up 8 bases and J gave up 3 bases, with 20 bases separating them. This CDR3 is 16 amino acids long. CDR3 amino acids: CASQRFRGGVYNEQFF. Written as DNA, the CDR3 is TGTGCCAGCCAAAGATTTAGGGGGGGCGTCTACAATGAGCAGTTCTTC.

This clone is classed as medium-sized. V usage is TRBV24-1 and J usage is TRBJ2-1; 8 bases agree with TRBD1. The CDR3 spans 15 residues. V dropped 5 bases and J dropped 6; count of bases not matched to a gene: 8. Germline CDR1 KGHDR, CDR2 SFDVKD. The CDR3 spells CATSGPGGLRNEQFF. As DNA, the CDR3 is TGTGCCACCAGTGGTCCAGGGGGCTTGCGCAATGAGCAGTTCTTC.

This clone was seen a handful of times. The V and J genes are TRBV13 and TRBJ2-7; 7 bases fit TRBD1. The CDR3 runs 16 residues. V dropped 4 bases and J dropped 0; count of bases not matched to a gene: 9. CDR1 is PRHDT and CDR2 is FYEKMQ in the germline V gene (reference sequence). This chain's CDR3 is CASSSGPGQSSYEQYF. CDR3 nucleotide sequence: TGTGCCAGCAGCTCGGGACCGGGACAGAGCTCCTACGAGCAGTACTTC.

This chain connects TRBV6-5 to TRBJ2-7; tentative D call: TRBD1 (6 bases). From germline, CDR1 is MNHEY and CDR2 SVGAGI. This CDR3 is built from 15 residues. V lost 2 bases to trimming and J lost 2 bases, with 13 bases between them. CDR3 sequence (DNA): TGTGCCAGCAGTTACCATGCGACAGGTACCTACGAGCAGTACTTC. This translates into CASSYHATGTYEQYF.

The V and J genes are TRBV29-1 and TRBJ2-7; D unclear. Per the germline V gene, CDR1 is SQVTM and CDR2 is ANQGSEA. Trimming took off 4 bases at V and 0 bases at J, with 7 bases between the two ends. This CDR3 has 12 amino acids. The CDR3 here is CSVGRSSYEQYF. The CDR3 coding sequence is TGCAGCGTTGGTCGGAGCTCCTACGAGCAGTACTTC.

The CDR3 loop reads CASSLEGGGTGELFF. CDR3 DNA: TGTGCCAGCAGCTTGGAAGGGGGCGGCACCGGGGAGCTGTTTTTT. This chain uses TRBV5-5 with TRBJ2-2, with 7 bases fitting TRBD1. In germline, CDR1 is SGHKS, CDR2 YYEKEE (reference sequence). Losses at the gene ends were 0 bases for V and 4 bases for J; bases not matched to a gene: 3. The CDR3 runs 15 residues.

The chain carries TRBV29-1 and TRBJ2-4, with D hard to call. Looked up from germline, CDR1 is SQVTM and CDR2 is ANQGSEA. V lost 2 bases, J lost 0 bases, and 5 bases lay in between. The CDR3 has 13 amino acids. CDR3 DNA sequence: TGCAGCGTTGAACCTCTAGCCAAAAACATTCAGTACTTC. Its translation: CSVEPLAKNIQYF.

The rearrangement joins TRBV19 to TRBJ2-7, with 12 positions matching TRBD1. The CDR3 length is 15 residues. J was trimmed by 5 bases and V by 5 bases; bases with no gene match: 7. The V gene's germline CDR1 is LNHDA and CDR2 SQIVND (reference sequence). The CDR3: CASSSSGTGGNEQYF. The CDR3 DNA sequence: TGTGCCAGTAGTTCATCCGGGACAGGGGGCAACGAGCAGTACTTC.

The chain employs TRBV7-2 and TRBJ1-5; TRBD1 is a possible D gene (6 bases). The length of the CDR3 is 14 residues. Germline values: CDR1 SGHTA, CDR2 FQGNSA. V was pared by 3 bases and J by 6 bases, with 12 bases between. CDR3 amino acids: CASSLSRGSQPQHF. The CDR3 nucleotides are TGTGCCAGCAGCTTGTCCAGGGGAAGTCAGCCCCAGCATTTT.

The chain combines TRBV5-4 with TRBJ1-1, with D unclear. Looked up from germline, CDR1 is SGHNT and CDR2 is YYREEE (reference sequence). Trimming shortened V by 0 bases and J by 1 base, and 4 bases separated the two germline ends. The CDR3 loop spans 13 amino acids. CDR3 in amino acids: CASSLVANTEAFF. The DNA of the CDR3 is TGTGCCAGCAGCTTGGTTGCGAACACTGAAGCTTTCTTT.

This chain uses TRBV4-1 with TRBJ1-1; 8 bases match TRBD1. V dropped 1 base and J dropped 4; count of bases not matched to a gene: 2. Germline CDR1 reads MGHRA; CDR2 reads YSYEKL. CDR3 size: 14 residues. The DNA for the CDR3 is TGCGCCAGCAGCCAAGCAGGGGGCGGCACTGAAGCTTTCTTT. Encoded protein: CASSQAGGGTEAFF.

This rearrangement joins TRBV10-3 to TRBJ1-2; no clear D gene. The germline V gene has CDR1 ENHRY and CDR2 SYGVKD. This CDR3 contains 12 residues. Trimming shortened V by 0 bases and J by 5 bases, and 4 bases separated the two germline ends. The CDR3 loop reads CAISESPYGYTF. The CDR3 nucleotides are TGTGCCATCAGTGAGTCTCCTTATGGCTACACCTTC.

The rearrangement uses TRBV11-2 and TRBJ2-1; D gene unclear. V was trimmed by 1 base and J by 4 bases, leaving 11 bases between them. This CDR3 contains 15 residues. Germline CDR1 SGHAT, CDR2 FQNNGV. CDR3 amino acids: CASSLVVSIYNEQFF. CDR3 in DNA: TGTGCCAGCAGCTTAGTCGTCTCCATATACAATGAGCAGTTCTTC.